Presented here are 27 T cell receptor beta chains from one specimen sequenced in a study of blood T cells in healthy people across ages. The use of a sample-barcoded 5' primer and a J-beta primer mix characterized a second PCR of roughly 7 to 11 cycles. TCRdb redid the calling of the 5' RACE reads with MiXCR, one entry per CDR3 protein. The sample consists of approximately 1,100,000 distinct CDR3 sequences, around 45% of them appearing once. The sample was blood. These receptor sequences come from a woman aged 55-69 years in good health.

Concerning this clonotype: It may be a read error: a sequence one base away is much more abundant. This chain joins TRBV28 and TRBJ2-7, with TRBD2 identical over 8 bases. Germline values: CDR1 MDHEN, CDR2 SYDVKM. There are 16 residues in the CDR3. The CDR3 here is CANSFALAGLSYEQYF. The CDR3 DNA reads TGTGCCAACAGTTTCGCGTTAGCGGGACTCTCCTACGAGCAGTACTTC.

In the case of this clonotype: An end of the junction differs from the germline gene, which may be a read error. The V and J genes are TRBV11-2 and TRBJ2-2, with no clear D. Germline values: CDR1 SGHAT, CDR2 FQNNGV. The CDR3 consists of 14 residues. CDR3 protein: CANSFAENTGELFF. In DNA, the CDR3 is TGTGCCAACAGCTTTGCGGAGAACACCGGGGAGCTGTTTTTT.

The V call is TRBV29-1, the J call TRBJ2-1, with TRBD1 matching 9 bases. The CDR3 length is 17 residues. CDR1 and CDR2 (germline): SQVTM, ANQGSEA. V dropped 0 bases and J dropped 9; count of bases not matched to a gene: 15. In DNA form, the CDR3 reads TGCAGCGTTGAAGATCCGACGAACAGGGGGCTAAGTTTTGAGCAGTTCTTC. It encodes CSVEDPTNRGLSFEQFF.

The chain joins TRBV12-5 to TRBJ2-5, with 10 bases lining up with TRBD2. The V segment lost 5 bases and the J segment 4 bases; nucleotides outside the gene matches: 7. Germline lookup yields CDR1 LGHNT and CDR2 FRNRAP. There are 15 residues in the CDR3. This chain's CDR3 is CASGPGTSVAETQYF. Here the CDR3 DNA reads TGTGCTAGTGGTCCCGGGACTAGCGTGGCAGAGACCCAGTACTTC.

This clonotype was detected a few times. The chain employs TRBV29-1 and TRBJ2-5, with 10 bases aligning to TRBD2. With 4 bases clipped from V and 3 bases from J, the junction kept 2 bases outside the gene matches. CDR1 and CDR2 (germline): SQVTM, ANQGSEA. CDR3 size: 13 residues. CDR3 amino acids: CSVGGLAEETQYF. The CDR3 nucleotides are TGCAGCGTTGGCGGACTAGCGGAAGAGACCCAGTACTTC.

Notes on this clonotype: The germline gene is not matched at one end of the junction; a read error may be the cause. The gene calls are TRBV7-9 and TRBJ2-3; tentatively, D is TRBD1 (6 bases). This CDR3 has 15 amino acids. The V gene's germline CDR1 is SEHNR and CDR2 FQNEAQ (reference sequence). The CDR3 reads CASSLIGGTSDTQYF. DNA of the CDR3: TGTGCTAGCAGCTTAATAGGGGGAACGTCGGATACGCAGTATTTT.

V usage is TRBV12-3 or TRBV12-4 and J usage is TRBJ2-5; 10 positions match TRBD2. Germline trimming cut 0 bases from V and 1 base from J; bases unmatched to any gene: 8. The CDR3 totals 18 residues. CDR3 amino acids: CASSLAPLLAGPQETQYF. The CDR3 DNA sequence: TGTGCCAGCAGTTTAGCGCCCTTACTAGCGGGGCCCCAAGAGACCCAGTACTTC.

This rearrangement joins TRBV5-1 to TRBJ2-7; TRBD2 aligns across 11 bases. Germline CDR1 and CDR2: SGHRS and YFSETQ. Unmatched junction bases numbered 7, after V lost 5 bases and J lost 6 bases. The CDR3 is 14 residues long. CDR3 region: CASSSLAGGGEQYF. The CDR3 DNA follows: TGCGCCAGCAGTTCCTTAGCGGGAGGGGGCGAGCAGTACTTC.

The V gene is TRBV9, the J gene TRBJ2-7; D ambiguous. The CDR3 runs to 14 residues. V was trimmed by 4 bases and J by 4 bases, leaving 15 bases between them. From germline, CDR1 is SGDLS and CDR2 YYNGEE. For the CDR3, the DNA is TGTGCCAGCAGCCCTCCAAGCAGCGCTTACGAGCAGTACTTC. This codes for CASSPPSSAYEQYF.

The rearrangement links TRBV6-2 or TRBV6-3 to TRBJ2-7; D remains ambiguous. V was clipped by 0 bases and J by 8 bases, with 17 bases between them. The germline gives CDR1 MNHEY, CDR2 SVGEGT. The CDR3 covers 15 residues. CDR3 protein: CASSYSSSAHLQQYF. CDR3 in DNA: TGTGCCAGCAGTTACTCGAGCAGCGCCCATTTGCAGCAGTACTTC.

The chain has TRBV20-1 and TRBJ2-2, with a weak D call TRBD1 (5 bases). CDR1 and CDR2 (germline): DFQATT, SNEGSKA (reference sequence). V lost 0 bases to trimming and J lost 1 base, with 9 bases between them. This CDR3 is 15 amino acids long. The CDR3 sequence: CSARDQGKNTGELFF. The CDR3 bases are TGCAGTGCTAGAGATCAGGGCAAGAACACCGGGGAGCTGTTTTTT.

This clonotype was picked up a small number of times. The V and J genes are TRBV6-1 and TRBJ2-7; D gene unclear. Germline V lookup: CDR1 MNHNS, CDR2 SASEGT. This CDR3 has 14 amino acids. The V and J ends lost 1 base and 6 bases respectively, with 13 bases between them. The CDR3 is CASSEEGRLSEQYF. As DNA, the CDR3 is TGTGCCAGCAGTGAAGAAGGCAGGCTTTCCGAGCAGTACTTC.

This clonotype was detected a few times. The CDR3 DNA sequence: TGTGCCAGCAGCCCAATACCCCTAGAGACCCAGTACTTC. Its protein product is CASSPIPLETQYF. The V and J genes are TRBV7-7 and TRBJ2-5; D ambiguous. The CDR3 is made up of 13 amino acids. CDR1 SSHAT and CDR2 FNYEAQ come from the germline V gene (reference sequence). V lost 5 bases and J lost 4, with 11 bases in between.

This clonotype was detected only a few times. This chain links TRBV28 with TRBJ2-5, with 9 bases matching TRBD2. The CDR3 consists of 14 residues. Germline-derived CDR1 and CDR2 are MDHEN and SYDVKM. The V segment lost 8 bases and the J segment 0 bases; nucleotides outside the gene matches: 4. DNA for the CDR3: TGTGCCAGCCAGACTAGCGGCTACCAAGAGACCCAGTACTTC. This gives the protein CASQTSGYQETQYF. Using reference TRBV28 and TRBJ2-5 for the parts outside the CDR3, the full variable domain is DVKVTQSSRYLVKRTGEKVFLECVQDMDHENMFWYRQDPGLGLRLIYFSYDVKMKEKGDIPEGYSVSREKKERFSLILESASTNQTSMYLCASQTSGYQETQYFGPGTRLLVL.

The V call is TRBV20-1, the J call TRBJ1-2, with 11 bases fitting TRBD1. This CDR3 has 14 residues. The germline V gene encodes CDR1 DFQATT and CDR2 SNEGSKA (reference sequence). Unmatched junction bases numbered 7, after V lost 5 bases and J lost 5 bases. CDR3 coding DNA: TGCAGTGCTCCGGACAGGGGGCTAGGGTATGGCTACACCTTC. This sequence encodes CSAPDRGLGYGYTF.

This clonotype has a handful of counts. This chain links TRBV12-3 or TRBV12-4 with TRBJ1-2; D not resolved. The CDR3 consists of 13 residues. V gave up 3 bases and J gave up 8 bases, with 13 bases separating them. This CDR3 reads CASSLKVMGGYTF. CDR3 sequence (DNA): TGTGCCAGCAGTTTGAAGGTGATGGGAGGCTACACCTTC.

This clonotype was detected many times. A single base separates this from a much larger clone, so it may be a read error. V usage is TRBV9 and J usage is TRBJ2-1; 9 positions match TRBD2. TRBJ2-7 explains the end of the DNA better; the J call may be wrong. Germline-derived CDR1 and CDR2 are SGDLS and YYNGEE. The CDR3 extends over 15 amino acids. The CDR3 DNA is TGTGCCAGCAGCGCCGCTAGCGGGACCTACAATGAGCAGTACTTC. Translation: CASSAASGTYNEQYF.

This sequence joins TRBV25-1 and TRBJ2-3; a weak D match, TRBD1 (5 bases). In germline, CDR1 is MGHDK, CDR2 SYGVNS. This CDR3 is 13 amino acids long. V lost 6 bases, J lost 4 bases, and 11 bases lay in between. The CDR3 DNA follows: TGTGCCAGCAGGGGGCAGGTTCCAGATACGCAGTATTTT. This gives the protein CASRGQVPDTQYF.

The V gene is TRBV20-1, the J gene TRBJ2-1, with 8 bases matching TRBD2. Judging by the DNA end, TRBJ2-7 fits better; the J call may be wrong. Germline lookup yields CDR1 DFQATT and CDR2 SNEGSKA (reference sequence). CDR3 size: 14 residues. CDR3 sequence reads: CSAVAGQLDNEQYF. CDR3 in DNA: TGCAGTGCTGTAGCGGGACAACTGGACAATGAGCAGTACTTC.

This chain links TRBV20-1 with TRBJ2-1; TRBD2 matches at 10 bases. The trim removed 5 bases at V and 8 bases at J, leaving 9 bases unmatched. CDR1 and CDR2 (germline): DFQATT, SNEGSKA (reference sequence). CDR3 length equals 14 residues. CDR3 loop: CSASDSGRVDEQFF. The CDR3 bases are TGCAGTGCTTCCGACAGCGGGAGGGTCGATGAGCAGTTCTTC.

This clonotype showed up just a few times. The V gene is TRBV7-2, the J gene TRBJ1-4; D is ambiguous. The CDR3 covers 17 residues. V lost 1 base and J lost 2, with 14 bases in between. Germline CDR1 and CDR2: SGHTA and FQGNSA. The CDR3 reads CASSLGVPIRTNEKLFF. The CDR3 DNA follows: TGTGCCAGCAGCTTAGGGGTCCCCATAAGGACTAATGAAAAACTGTTTTTT.

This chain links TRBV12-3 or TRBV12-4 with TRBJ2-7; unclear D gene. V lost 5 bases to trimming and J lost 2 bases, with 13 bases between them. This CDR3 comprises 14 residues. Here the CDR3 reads CASSTWAATYEQYF. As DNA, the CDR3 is TGTGCCAGCAGTACTTGGGCCGCCACCTACGAGCAGTACTTC.

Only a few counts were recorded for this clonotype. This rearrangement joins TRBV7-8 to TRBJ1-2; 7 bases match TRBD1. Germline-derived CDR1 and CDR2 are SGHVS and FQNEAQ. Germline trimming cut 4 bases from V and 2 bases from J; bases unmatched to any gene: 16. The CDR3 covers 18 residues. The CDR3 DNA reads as TGTGCCAGCAGCTGGTTACCAGGGGGTGCCTCCAAGAACTATGGCTACACCTTC. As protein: CASSWLPGGASKNYGYTF.

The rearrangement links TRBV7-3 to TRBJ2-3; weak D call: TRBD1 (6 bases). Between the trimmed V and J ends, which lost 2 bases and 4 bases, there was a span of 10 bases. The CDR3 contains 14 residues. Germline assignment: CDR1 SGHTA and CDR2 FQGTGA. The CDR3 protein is CASSLDRWADTQYF. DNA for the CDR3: TGTGCCAGCAGCTTAGACAGGTGGGCAGATACGCAGTATTTT.

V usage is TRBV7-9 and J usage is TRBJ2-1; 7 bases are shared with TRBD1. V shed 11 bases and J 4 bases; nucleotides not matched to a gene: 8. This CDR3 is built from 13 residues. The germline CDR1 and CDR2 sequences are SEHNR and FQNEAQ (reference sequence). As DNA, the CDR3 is TGTGCCGAAGGGGACAGATGGTACAATGAGCAGTTCTTC. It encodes CAEGDRWYNEQFF.

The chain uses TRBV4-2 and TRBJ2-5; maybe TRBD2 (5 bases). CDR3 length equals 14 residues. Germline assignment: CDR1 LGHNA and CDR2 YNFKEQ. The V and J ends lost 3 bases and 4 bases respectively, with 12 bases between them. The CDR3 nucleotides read TGTGCCAGCAGCCAGAGCGGATCCTCAGAGACCCAGTACTTC. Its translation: CASSQSGSSETQYF.

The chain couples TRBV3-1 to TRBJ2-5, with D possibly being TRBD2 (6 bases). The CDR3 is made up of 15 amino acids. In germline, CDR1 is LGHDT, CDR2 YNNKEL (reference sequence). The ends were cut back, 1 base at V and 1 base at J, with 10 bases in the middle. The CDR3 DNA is TGTGCCAGCAGCCAAGGGGGACTTATCCAAGAGACCCAGTACTTC. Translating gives CASSQGGLIQETQYF.